This T cell receptor (beta chain) was sequenced for a study of blood T cell repertoires in COVID-19. For the study at large: Donors in the United States, Italy and Spain gave samples during acute or convalescent COVID-19. Sources were T cells, B-cell-depleted T cells, or PBMCs; the material itself was cDNA or gDNA.

As processed by the authors: Researchers report that nucleated cell counts were estimated from reference gene primer amplification. This table comes from immunoSEQ multiplex PCR, and its TCRdb copy is limited to in-frame clones, with some not included. V, J and clone size reflect that table, while D and trimming were determined from the DNA. The data contain 57,000 or so clones, 75% to 80% of them singletons. V lost 0 bases, J lost 3 bases, and 12 bases lay in between. The CDR3 has 16 amino acids. Germline CDR1 is SGDLS and CDR2 is YYNGEE. This clone was recorded a few times. Sequencing was carried out using peripheral blood. The chain uses TRBV9 and TRBJ1-4; D is uncertain. This receptor was identified in a man between 45 and 60 years old with active or convalescent COVID-19. CDR3 sequence reads: CASSVDARVSNEKLFF. In DNA, the CDR3 is TGTGCCAGCAGCGTAGACGCAAGAGTATCTAATGAAAAACTGTTTTTT.